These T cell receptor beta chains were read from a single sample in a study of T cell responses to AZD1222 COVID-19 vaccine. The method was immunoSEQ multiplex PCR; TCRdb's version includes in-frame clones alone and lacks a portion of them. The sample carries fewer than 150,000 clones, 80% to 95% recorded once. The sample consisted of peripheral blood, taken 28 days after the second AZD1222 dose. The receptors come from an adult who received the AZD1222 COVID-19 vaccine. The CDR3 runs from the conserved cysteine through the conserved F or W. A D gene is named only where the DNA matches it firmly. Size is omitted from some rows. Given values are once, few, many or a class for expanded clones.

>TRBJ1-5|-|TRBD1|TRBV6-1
TGTGCCAGCAGTGAAGTTTGGGACAGGGGATGGCAGCCCCAGCATTTT
CASSEVWDRGWQPQHF
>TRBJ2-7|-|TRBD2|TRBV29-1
TGCAGCGTTGGACTAGCGGGAGGCTACGAGCAGTACTTC
CSVGLAGGYEQYF
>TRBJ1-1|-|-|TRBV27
TGTGCCAGCAGTTTCGGAGGAGACACTGAAGCTTTCTTT
CASSFGGDTEAFF
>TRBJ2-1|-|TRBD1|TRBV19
TGTGCCAGTAGTTCCGGGACAGTACCCTACAATGAGCAGTTCTTC
CASSSGTVPYNEQFF
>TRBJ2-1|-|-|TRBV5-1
TGCGCCAGCAGCCCGGAAGGTGGGGGACCGGATGAGCAGTTCTTC
CASSPEGGGPDEQFF
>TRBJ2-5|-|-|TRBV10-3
TGTGCCATCAGTGAGTCGGCAGGTGAAGAGACCCAGTACTTC
CAISESAGEETQYF
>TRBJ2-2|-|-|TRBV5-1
TGCGCCAGCAGCTTGTATATCGGCGGGGAGCTGTTTTTT
CASSLYIGGELFF
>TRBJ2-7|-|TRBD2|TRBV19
TGTGCCAGTAGTATTGTGGCGGGAGGCCCAGTGCGGTACGAGCAGTACTTC
CASSIVAGGPVRYEQYF
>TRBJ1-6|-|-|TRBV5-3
TGTGCCAGAAGCTTGAGGCTGGGACGGACCCTTAATTCACCCCTCCACTTT
CARSLRLGRTLNSPLHF
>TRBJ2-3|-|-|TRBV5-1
TGCGCCAGCAGCTTGGAATCCCATTACGACAACACAGATACGCAGTATTTT
CASSLESHYDNTDTQYF
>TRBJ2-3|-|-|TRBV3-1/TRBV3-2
TGTGCCAGCAGCCAAGATATCGGGAGTGGGGCAGATACGCAGTATTTT
CASSQDIGSGADTQYF
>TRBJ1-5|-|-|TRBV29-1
TGCAGCGTAGCCGAGGGGTTTTTGGGCAATCAGCCCCAGCATTTT
CSVAEGFLGNQPQHF
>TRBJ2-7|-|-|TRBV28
TGTGCCAGCAGTTTAGGGGTCTACGAGCAGTACTTC
CASSLGVYEQYF
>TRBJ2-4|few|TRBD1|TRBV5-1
TGCGCCAGCAGTGGGACAGGGGAAAACATTCAGTACTTC
CASSGTGENIQYF
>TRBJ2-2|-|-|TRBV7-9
TGTGCCAGCAGCTTACTAGGACTGAACACCGGGGAGCTGTTTTTT
CASSLLGLNTGELFF
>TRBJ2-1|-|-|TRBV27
TGTGCCAGCAGTACTCAACACGGGGGTGTTGGCCACAATGAGCAGTTCTTC
CASSTQHGGVGHNEQFF
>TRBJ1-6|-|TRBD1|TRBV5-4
TGTGCCAGCAGCTTGGGGGACAGGAATTATTCACCCCTCCACTTT
CASSLGDRNYSPLHF
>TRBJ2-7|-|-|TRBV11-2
TGTGCCAGCAGCTTTCCGGGCACTTCCTACGAGCAGTACTTC
CASSFPGTSYEQYF
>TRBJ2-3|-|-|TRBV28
TGTGCCAGCAGGGAACAGGGATCCCGGAGGGGCACAGATACGCAGTATTTT
CASREQGSRRGTDTQYF
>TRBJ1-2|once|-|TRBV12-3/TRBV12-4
TGTGCCAGCAGTTTATTAGGAAACTATGGCTACACCTTC
CASSLLGNYGYTF
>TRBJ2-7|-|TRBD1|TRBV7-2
TGTGCCAGCAGCTTAGAACAGGGGGCTTACGAGCAGTACTTC
CASSLEQGAYEQYF
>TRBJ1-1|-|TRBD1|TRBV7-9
TGTGCCAGCAGCTCCCGGGGACAGCACCAGGCGGGGGCTTTCTTT
CASSSRGQHQAGAFF
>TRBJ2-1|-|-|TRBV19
TGTGCCAGTAGTCTACAACGTCCCGGTTACAATGAGCAGTTCTTC
CASSLQRPGYNEQFF
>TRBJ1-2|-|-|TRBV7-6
TGTGCCAGCAGCCCGGCGTGGAGGGGCTATGGCTACACCTTC
CASSPAWRGYGYTF
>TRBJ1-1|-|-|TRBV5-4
TGTGCCAGCAGCAACAAGGGGCGGACGAACACTGAAGCTTTCTTT
CASSNKGRTNTEAFF
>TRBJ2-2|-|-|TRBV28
TGTGCCAGCAGTTTAGGTACAGGGAACACCGGGGAGCTGTTTTTT
CASSLGTGNTGELFF
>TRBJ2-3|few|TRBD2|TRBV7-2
TGTGCCAGCAGCCCGCGGGCTAGCGGTAGCACAGATACGCAGTATTTT
CASSPRASGSTDTQYF
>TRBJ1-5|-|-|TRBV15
TGTGCCACCAGCAGAGATACGGGGGGCCGGCAGCCCCAGCATTTT
CATSRDTGGRQPQHF
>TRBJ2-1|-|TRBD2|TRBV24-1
TGTGCCACCAGTGTGTCTAGCGGGGGGAAAGGATCCTACAATGAGCAGTTCTTC
CATSVSSGGKGSYNEQFF
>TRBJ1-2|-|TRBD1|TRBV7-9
TGTGCCAGCAGCTTAGTTGGGGACAGGGGTGATGGCTACACCTTC
CASSLVGDRGDGYTF
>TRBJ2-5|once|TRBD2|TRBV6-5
TGTGCCAGTCGCCAGCGGGGTGGCCAAGAGACCCAGTACTTC
CASRQRGGQETQYF
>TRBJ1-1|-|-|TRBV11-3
TGTGCCAGCAGCTCCTCGACAGCCAACACTGAAGCTTTCTTT
CASSSSTANTEAFF
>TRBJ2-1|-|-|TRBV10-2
TGCGCCAGCTTCTGGGTGACAGCCAACAATGAGCAGTTCTTC
CASFWVTANNEQFF
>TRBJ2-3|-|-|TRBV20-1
TGCAGTGCTGTGAGGGCGGATACGCAGTATTTT
CSAVRADTQYF
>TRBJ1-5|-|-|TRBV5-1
TGCGCCAGCAGCTTGGGGGACACGGCCAATCAGCCCCAGCATTTT
CASSLGDTANQPQHF
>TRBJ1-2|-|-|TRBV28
TGTGCCAGCGAGGGCCTCTATGGCTACACCTTC
CASEGLYGYTF
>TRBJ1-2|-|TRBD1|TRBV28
TGTGCCAGCAGAAGGGGGGGGACAGGGGTAAATAATGGCTACACCTTC
CASRRGGTGVNNGYTF
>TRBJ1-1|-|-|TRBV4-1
TGCGCCAGCAGCGACCGGGACGGCCGCATGAACACTGAAGCTTTCTTT
CASSDRDGRMNTEAFF
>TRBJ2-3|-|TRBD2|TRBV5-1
TGCGCCAGCAGTTTACCTCGTGGGGAGGGGGATACGCAGTATTTT
CASSLPRGEGDTQYF
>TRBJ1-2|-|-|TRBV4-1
TGCGCCAGCAGCCTATCTACCAGGACACTCTATGGCTACACCTTC
CASSLSTRTLYGYTF
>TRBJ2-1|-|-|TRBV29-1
TGCAGCGTCGACAGCTACAATGAGCAGTTCTTC
CSVDSYNEQFF
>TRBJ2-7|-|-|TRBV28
TGTGCCAGCAGTTTATATTCATCGGGTTACGAGCAGTACTTC
CASSLYSSGYEQYF
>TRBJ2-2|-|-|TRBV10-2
TGCGCCAGCACGGAACTTGGGGGACCCGGGGAGCTGTTTTTT
CASTELGGPGELFF
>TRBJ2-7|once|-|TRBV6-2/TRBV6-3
TGTGCCAGCAGTTACTCGACTCCCTACGAGCAGTACTTC
CASSYSTPYEQYF
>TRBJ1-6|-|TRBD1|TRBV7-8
TGTGCCAGCAGCGTCCCGGGACAGGGGAATTATAATTCACCCCTCCACTTT
CASSVPGQGNYNSPLHF
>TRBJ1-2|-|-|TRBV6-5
TGTGCCAGCACCGACCGGGAACTCGCTCCGGGCTACACCTTC
CASTDRELAPGYTF
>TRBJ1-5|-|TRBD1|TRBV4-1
TGCGCCAGCAGCCAACCGGGACAGAAGAACAATCAGCCCCAGCATTTT
CASSQPGQKNNQPQHF
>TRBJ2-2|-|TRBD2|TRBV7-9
TGTGCCAGCAGCTTAGCGCGCGGGGGGAGTGCCGGGGAGCTGTTTTTT
CASSLARGGSAGELFF
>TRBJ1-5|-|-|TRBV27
TGTGCCAGCAGTTTATTTGGGAATCAGCCCCAGCATTTT
CASSLFGNQPQHF
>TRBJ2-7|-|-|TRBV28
TGTGCCAGCCTGGGTTCAGGGGAGGTTGACGAGCAGTACTTC
CASLGSGEVDEQYF
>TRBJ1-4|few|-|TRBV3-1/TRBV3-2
TGTGCCAGCAGCCAGGCAGAAACAGCGCTAAATGAAAAACTGTTTTTT
CASSQAETALNEKLFF
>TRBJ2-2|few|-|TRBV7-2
TGTGCCAGCAGCTTAGGTCCCAGCAAGAACACCGGGGAGCTGTTTTTT
CASSLGPSKNTGELFF
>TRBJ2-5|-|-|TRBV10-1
TGCGCCAGCAGTGAGGGAGGGCAAGAGACCCAGTACTTC
CASSEGGQETQYF
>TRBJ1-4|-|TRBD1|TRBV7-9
TGTGCCAGCAGCTTAGGGGACAGGAAGGGGGCTAATGAAAAACTGTTTTTT
CASSLGDRKGANEKLFF